This T cell receptor (beta chain) was sequenced for a study of spatial heterogeneity in lung cancer. Study-wide background: Sequences of the beta chain were consistently detected in greater numbers than alpha-chain sequences. The average count in raw reads for each unique TCR and UMI combination exceeded nine appearances.

Trimming took 5 bases from V and 6 from J; bases not matched to a gene: 7. CDR3 size: 14 residues. From germline, CDR1 is SGHVS and CDR2 FNYEAQ. General observations from the study: How many expanded intratumoral alpha and beta TCRs were present tracked the tumor mutation count, which was a count of nonsynonymous mutations.

Notes on this clonotype: As yet, its antigen is unknown.

The time point is: sample taken at primary tumor resection. TCRdb re-called the 5' RACE reads through MiXCR, storing one row per CDR3 protein. The sample yields around 1,200 distinct CDR3 sequences, approximately 31% seen once. This TCR derives from a male donor with early-stage non-small cell lung cancer. The specimen comprised lung tumor tissue, sampled at surgery. The rearrangement joins TRBV7-6 to TRBJ2-1; 7 nucleotides agree with TRBD2. The CDR3 nucleotides are TGTGCCAGCAGCACGCGGGGGTCTAGCAATGAGCAGTTCTTC. It specifies CASSTRGSSNEQFF.